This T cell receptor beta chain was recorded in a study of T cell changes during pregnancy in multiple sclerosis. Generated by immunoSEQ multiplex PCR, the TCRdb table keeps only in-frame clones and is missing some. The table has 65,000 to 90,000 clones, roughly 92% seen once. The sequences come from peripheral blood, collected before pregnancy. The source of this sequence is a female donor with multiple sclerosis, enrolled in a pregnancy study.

CDR3 nucleotides: TGTGCTAGTGGTTTGGGACAGGCAACTAATGAAAAACTGTTTTTT. This sequence encodes CASGLGQATNEKLFF. The rearrangement uses TRBV12-5 and TRBJ1-4; a possible D gene is TRBD1 (6 bases). Per germline, CDR1 LGHNT and CDR2 FRNRAP. The CDR3 is 15 amino acids. Trimming cost V 1 base and J 0 bases, with 6 bases left between them. Full variable domain (remainder filled in from reference TRBV12-5 and TRBJ1-4): DARVTQTPRHKVTEMGQEVTMRCQPILGHNTVFWYRQTMMQGLELLAYFRNRAPLDDSGMPKDRFSAEMPDATLATLKIQPSEPRDSAVYFCASGLGQATNEKLFFGSGTQLSVL.